This is a list of T cell receptor beta chains from one sample in a study of response to subunit inactivated influenza vaccine. Via MiXCR, TCRdb re-called the RT-PCR reads, giving one row per CDR3 protein. Of approximately 520,000 distinct CDR3 sequences listed, roughly 23% are singletons. Sequenced material: CD4+ T cells sorted from PBMCs, taken 5 days after vaccination. Source of these receptors: a man over 45 who received an inactivated influenza vaccine. Both conserved end residues are part of each CDR3. The order of the fields is V gene, J gene, clone size, D gene, CDR3 DNA, CDR3 protein. D genes are given only for firm matches. Rows may omit the clone size; those that give it use once, few, many or a size class.

TRBV5-5	TRBJ1-1	few	TRBD1	TGTGCCAGCCAGGGGGTTGGCAGGGCCAACACTGAAGCTTTCTTT	CASQGVGRANTEAFF
TRBV20-1	TRBJ2-5	few	NA	TGCAGTGGCGCACAGGGAGCTAAAGAGACCCAGTACTTC	CSGAQGAKETQYF
TRBV4-1	TRBJ2-7	NA	NA	TGCGCCAGCAGCCTAATAGCGGAAGCCTACGAGCAGTACTTC	CASSLIAEAYEQYF
TRBV7-8	TRBJ2-1	few	TRBD1	TGTGCCAGCAGCGGACCGGGACAGACATTAGACAATGAGCAGTTCTTC	CASSGPGQTLDNEQFF
TRBV6-2/TRBV6-3	TRBJ2-7	few	TRBD1	TGTGCCAGCAGGAGGGGGCTAAAAGAGCAGTACTTC	CASRRGLKEQYF
TRBV30	TRBJ2-7	NA	NA	TGTGCCTGGAGTAGGAGAACTTACTACGAGCAGTACTTC	CAWSRRTYYEQYF
TRBV7-2	TRBJ2-5	NA	NA	TGTGCCAGCAGCTTAGCGAGGGCAGCGGAGACCCAGTACTTC	CASSLARAAETQYF
TRBV7-2	TRBJ2-1	few	NA	TGTGCCAGCAGCTTAGCGGTTTCAGGGGACTATCGCTATAATGAGCAGTTCTTC	CASSLAVSGDYRYNEQFF
TRBV6-5	TRBJ2-7	NA	TRBD1	TGTGCCAGCAGTTACGGTCCGGACAGGGCCTACGAGCAGTACTTC	CASSYGPDRAYEQYF
TRBV3-1	TRBJ1-1	NA	NA	TGTGCCAGCAGCCAAGAAGTGGGTAACACTGAAGCTTTCTTT	CASSQEVGNTEAFF
TRBV24-1	TRBJ2-3	many	NA	TGTGCCACCAGTGTCGGGGGGCGTAGCACAGATACGCAGTATTTT	CATSVGGRSTDTQYF
TRBV12-3/TRBV12-4	TRBJ2-7	many	TRBD1	TGTGCCAGCAGCGTTACAGGGGGCGGAGAGCAGTACTTC	CASSVTGGGEQYF
TRBV7-2	TRBJ2-7	few	TRBD2	TGTGCCAGCAGCTTAGAGGTGGGAGGGCCCTACGAGCAGTACTTC	CASSLEVGGPYEQYF
TRBV11-1	TRBJ2-3	NA	TRBD2	TGTGCCAGCAGCTTAGCGAGTAGCGGGGGCCCAAGCACAGATACGCAGTATTTT	CASSLASSGGPSTDTQYF
TRBV4-3	TRBJ2-1	many	NA	TGCGCCAGCAGCCAAGAACAGAGTGCCATGGGCAATGAGCAGTTCTTC	CASSQEQSAMGNEQFF
TRBV5-4	TRBJ2-3	NA	NA	TGTGCCAGCATCCGGGACTCCAACACAGATACGCAGTATTTT	CASIRDSNTDTQYF
TRBV12-3/TRBV12-4	TRBJ2-5	few	NA	TGTGCCAGCAGTTACGGGGTGTCCGAGACCCAGTACTTC	CASSYGVSETQYF
TRBV11-2	TRBJ2-1	NA	TRBD2	TGTGCCAGCAGGCCGACTAGCGGGGCCGCCTACAATGAGCAGTTCTTC	CASRPTSGAAYNEQFF
TRBV6-1	TRBJ1-6	NA	NA	TGTGCCAGCAGTGACCTGGGACCGCTAAATTCACCCCTCCACTTT	CASSDLGPLNSPLHF
TRBV13	TRBJ2-1	NA	TRBD2	TGTGCCAGCAGCCGCGGGAGTTCGGGTGAGCAGTTCTTC	CASSRGSSGEQFF
TRBV7-2	TRBJ2-7	NA	NA	TGTGCCAGCAGATACCGGGCCCTTTACGACGAGCAGTACTTC	CASRYRALYDEQYF
TRBV11-2	TRBJ1-6	many	TRBD1	TGTGCCAGCAGCCAATATAATCGCGGACAGGACTATAATTCACCCCTCCACTTT	CASSQYNRGQDYNSPLHF
TRBV5-1	TRBJ1-4	NA	NA	TGCGCCAGCATCTTGGGACTCACGGACGTGGGTGAAAAACTGTTTTTT	CASILGLTDVGEKLFF
TRBV5-1	TRBJ1-4	NA	NA	TGCGCCAGCACCCGCGGGGACAATGAAAAACTGTTTTTT	CASTRGDNEKLFF
TRBV27	TRBJ1-5	few	NA	TGTGCCAGCAGTCCGAGTCCGGTACGGAATCAGCCCCAGCATTTT	CASSPSPVRNQPQHF
TRBV5-1	TRBJ2-4	NA	NA	TGCGCCAGCAGCTTGGAGGCCGGGCCAATTCAGTACTTC	CASSLEAGPIQYF
TRBV30	TRBJ2-3	NA	TRBD2	TGTGCCTGGCGGTGGACTAGCGGGGCGCAGTATTTT	CAWRWTSGAQYF
TRBV20-1	TRBJ1-1	NA	NA	TGCAGTGCTAGAGGGACGAACACTGGGGGAACTGAAGCTTTCTTT	CSARGTNTGGTEAFF
TRBV5-1	TRBJ2-3	NA	NA	TGCGCCAGCAGCTTGAGGGTCGACCGCACAGATACGCAGTATTTT	CASSLRVDRTDTQYF
TRBV18	TRBJ2-1	few	TRBD2	TGTGCCAGCTCACCTCTGGGACTAGCGGGAGGGAGACGCTCCTACAATGAGCAGTTCTTC	CASSPLGLAGGRRSYNEQFF
TRBV18	TRBJ2-5	NA	TRBD1	TGTGCCAGCTCACCAACCGACAGGGCGAGACCCCAAGAGACCCAGTACTTC	CASSPTDRARPQETQYF
TRBV10-3	TRBJ1-4	NA	NA	TGTGCCATCAGTCCTGAAGCACGGAGTAATGAAAAACTGTTTTTT	CAISPEARSNEKLFF